This paragraph reports one TCR beta chain. Its specificity is not known. The CDR3 covers 16 residues. V was clipped by 4 bases and J by 1 base, with 15 bases between them. Per germline, CDR1 SGDLS and CDR2 YYNGEE. Only in-frame clones appear in the TCRdb table, and some are missing; sequencing was by immunoSEQ multiplex PCR. The sample carries about 120,000 clones, about 90% recorded once. The entry originates in a study of T cell responses to AZD1222 COVID-19 vaccine. Points from the study as a whole: Recipients of two AZD1222 doses showed rising Spike-specific TCR breadth and depth.

V usage is TRBV9 and J usage is TRBJ1-3; D is unresolved. The source is an adult in good health. Sequencing was performed on peripheral blood, taken on day 0 of AZD1222 vaccination. CDR3 region: CASSPRVPQSGNTIYF. The CDR3 nucleotides are TGTGCCAGCAGCCCGCGGGTCCCACAGTCTGGAAACACCATATATTTT.